This section outlines one TCR beta chain sequence together with its context. Its target is unknown. Germline V gives CDR1 SGHDN, CDR2 FVKESK. This CDR3 has 14 residues. The V segment lost 4 bases and the J segment 5 bases; nucleotides outside the gene matches: 7. This specimen comes from a study of cytomegalovirus exposure and HLA in healthy donors. Findings of the study overall: Around 160 TCR beta chains were listed as cytomegalovirus-associated. One later analysis, an examination of the 100 to 150 validation repertoires, found that first-cohort TCR clusters tended to co-occur in them. Most TCR sequences were seen very rarely across donors, but some public TCRs occurred in many. Specificity for CMV antigens was confirmed in vitro for a few of the CMV-associated chains.

Sequenced by immunoSEQ multiplex PCR; TCRdb stores in-frame clones only, minus some. Of 100,000 to 150,000 clones detected, 85% to 90% appear once; the ten largest clones hold about 3.7%. The sequence was obtained from a man aged 25 to 40 in good health and CMV-seronegative. The sequencing sample was made of PBMCs. V is TRBV14 and J is TRBJ2-7, with TRBD1 matching 8 bases. In DNA, the CDR3 is TGTGCCAGCAGCCTGACAGGGGAAAGAAACGAGCAGTACTTC. Translated: CASSLTGERNEQYF. The whole variable domain, remainder taken from reference TRBV14 and TRBJ2-7, is EAGVTQFPSHSVIEKGQTVTLRCDPISGHDNLYWYRRVMGKEIKFLLHFVKESKQDESGMPNNRFLAERTGGTYSTLKVQPAELEDSGVYFCASSLTGERNEQYFGPGTRLTVT.